The next 15 T cell receptor beta chains were all read from a single sample in a study of shared clonotypes between healthy human individuals. Profiled with immunoSEQ multiplex PCR; TCRdb holds only in-frame clones, not every one. The table lists approximately 340,000 clones, 74% of them singletons. The sample consisted of memory CD4+ T cells sorted from blood. Indicated subset: CD45RA-negative fraction. All receptors come from a man under 40 in good health.

The chain combines TRBV20-1 with TRBJ2-1; D is unresolved. The CDR3 runs to 11 residues. Germline V lookup: CDR1 DFQATT, CDR2 SNEGSKA (reference sequence). Deletions cut 3 bases from V and 9 bases from J, with 9 bases between. As DNA, the CDR3 is TGCAGTGCTAGTACTCATGGTGAGCAGTTCTTC. Protein: CSASTHGEQFF.

The J gene is TRBJ1-1, the V gene TRBV7-9; D is ambiguous. Trimming pared 5 bases from V and 3 bases from J, leaving 10 bases between. Germline CDR1 and CDR2: SEHNR and FQNEAQ (reference sequence). This CDR3 comprises 13 residues. CDR3: CASSLMVDTEAFF. CDR3 DNA: TGTGCCAGCAGCCTGATGGTGGACACTGAAGCTTTCTTT.

CDR3 sequence: CAISSLSSSTDTQYF. The CDR3 bases are TGTGCCATCAGTTCCCTCTCTTCTAGCACAGATACGCAGTATTTT. This chain links TRBV10-3 with TRBJ2-3; D is unclear. The CDR3 has 15 residues. Trimming cost V 5 bases and J 0 bases, with 12 bases left between them. Germline assignment: CDR1 ENHRY and CDR2 SYGVKD.

The genes are TRBV10-3 and TRBJ2-5; D may be TRBD1 or TRBD2 (5 bases each). Trimming took off 8 bases at V and 1 base at J, with 14 bases between the two ends. This CDR3 has 14 residues. The germline gives CDR1 ENHRY, CDR2 SYGVKD. As DNA, the CDR3 is TGTGCCATCTCTCCTATTGGGGGCCAAGAGACCCAGTACTTC. Encoded protein: CAISPIGGQETQYF.

The chain uses TRBV7-2 and TRBJ2-5; D perhaps matches TRBD1 (6 bases). Germline V gene lookup returns CDR1 SGHTA and CDR2 FQGNSA. Deletions cut 7 bases from V and 10 bases from J, with 19 bases between. The CDR3 runs 13 residues. The CDR3 bases are TGTGCCAGCAACCCACAGACAGGCCTCCACCAGTACTTC. Translating gives CASNPQTGLHQYF.

The chain carries TRBV7-6 and TRBJ2-3; 8 nucleotides match TRBD1. Trimming took 7 bases from V and 1 from J; bases not matched to a gene: 7. This CDR3 comprises 15 residues. Germline CDR1 reads SGHVS; CDR2 reads FNYEAQ. CDR3 region: CASILGTGGTDTQYF. The CDR3 DNA reads as TGTGCCAGCATTCTAGGGACAGGCGGCACAGATACGCAGTATTTT.

This clone showed up just a few times. The chain is built from TRBV2 and TRBJ1-5; 10 bases map to TRBD1. This CDR3 is 16 amino acids long. Germline V lookup: CDR1 SNHLY, CDR2 FYNNEI. The junction had 6 bases not matched to a gene; V was cut back by 5 bases and J by 2 bases. The CDR3 loop is CASSPTGGPGNQPQHF. The CDR3 nucleotides read TGTGCCAGCAGTCCGACAGGGGGCCCAGGCAATCAGCCCCAGCATTTT.

The gene calls are TRBV6-1 and TRBJ2-3; D tentatively fits TRBD1 or TRBD2 (5 bases each). The V end lost 3 bases, the J end lost 2 bases, and 21 bases lay between the germline ends. Germline V gene data show CDR1 as MNHNS and CDR2 as SASEGT. The CDR3 has 18 amino acids. The CDR3 nucleotides are TGTGCCAGCAGTGAGTTTGGGGGAGAAACCTATACCACAGATACGCAGTATTTT. It translates to CASSEFGGETYTTDTQYF.

The V gene is TRBV29-1, the J gene TRBJ2-5; D unclear. Trimming stripped 8 bases from V and 1 base from J, with 8 bases between. Germline V lookup: CDR1 SQVTM, CDR2 ANQGSEA. This CDR3 has 11 residues. The CDR3 DNA sequence: TGCAGCCCACTACTCCAAGAGACCCAGTACTTC. This sequence encodes CSPLLQETQYF.

The chain couples TRBV5-1 to TRBJ1-1, with 7 positions matching TRBD1. This CDR3 comprises 15 residues. The germline V gene has CDR1 SGHRS and CDR2 YFSETQ. Trimming removed 3 bases from V and 0 bases from J; junction bases left unmatched: 5. CDR3 protein: CASSSEQGMNTEAFF. The CDR3 bases are TGCGCCAGCAGCTCGGAACAGGGGATGAACACTGAAGCTTTCTTT.

This chain connects TRBV14 to TRBJ2-7; D uncertain. Germline CDR1 reads SGHDN; CDR2 reads FVKESK. V was clipped by 1 base and J by 3 bases, with 4 bases between them. CDR3 length: 12 amino acids. The CDR3 protein is CASSQAGYEQYF. CDR3 nucleotides: TGTGCCAGCAGCCAAGCCGGCTACGAGCAGTACTTC.

The rearrangement links TRBV7-2 to TRBJ1-5; 7 nucleotides match TRBD1. The length of the CDR3 is 15 residues. Germline V lookup: CDR1 SGHTA, CDR2 FQGNSA. V gave up 1 base and J gave up 1 base; unmatched junction bases: 1. CDR3: CASSLVQGSNQPQHF. The CDR3 region has the DNA TGTGCCAGCAGCTTAGTACAGGGGAGCAATCAGCCCCAGCATTTT.

The genes are TRBV6-5 and TRBJ2-7; no reliable D call. The CDR3 length is 15 residues. CDR1 and CDR2 from the germline V gene are MNHEY and SVGAGI. V shed 2 bases and J shed 3 bases, with 14 bases lying between them. The CDR3 region has the DNA TGTGCCAGCAGTTACCTTCGGGCCGGTTTCTACGAGCAGTACTTC. Protein product: CASSYLRAGFYEQYF.

The V gene is TRBV5-1, the J gene TRBJ2-7; tentative D call: TRBD2 (5 bases). The length of the CDR3 is 14 residues. Germline V lookup: CDR1 SGHRS, CDR2 YFSETQ. The ends were cut back, 4 bases at V and 7 bases at J, with 18 bases in the middle. CDR3 protein: CASSPGSFSGEQYF. The CDR3 region has the DNA TGCGCCAGCAGCCCAGGTAGTTTCTCGGGAGAGCAGTACTTC.

This clone was counted ten times or more. The chain is built from TRBV7-6 and TRBJ2-5; TRBD1 matches at 8 bases. The CDR3 length is 15 residues. The V segment lost 4 bases and the J segment 5 bases; nucleotides outside the gene matches: 9. The V gene's germline CDR1 is SGHVS and CDR2 FNYEAQ. CDR3 DNA: TGTGCCAGCAGCTCAATGACAGGGGTCGTGGAGACCCAGTACTTC. Translated: CASSSMTGVVETQYF.